These 7 T cell receptor beta chains came from one sample sequenced in a study of control samples from healthy donors and cancer patients (dated by TCRdb to 2019 to 2021). The protocol used for the library was the immunoSEQ multiplex PCR assay. Held by TCRdb, this immuneACCESS table contains in-frame sequences only and omits some clones. Under half of the omission traces to an unresolved V gene where checked; the cause of the rest is unknown. A total of 130,000 or so clones appear in this sample, around 90% of them only once. The ten most abundant clones make up 4.5% to 7% of the sample. The sequenced sample consisted of blood. The source of these receptors is a man between 18 and 29 years old in good health.

The genes are TRBV7-2 and TRBJ2-1; D gene ambiguous. Looked up from germline, CDR1 is SGHTA and CDR2 is FQGNSA. Trimming cost V 1 base and J 5 bases, with 6 bases left between them. The CDR3 contains 13 residues. CDR3 sequence: CASSLGSNNEQFF. The CDR3 nucleotides are TGTGCCAGCAGCTTAGGCAGCAACAATGAGCAGTTCTTC.

V usage is TRBV5-4 and J usage is TRBJ2-1; 7 nucleotides agree with TRBD2. Unmatched junction bases numbered 7, after V lost 2 bases and J lost 2 bases. This CDR3 is built from 16 residues. Germline lookup yields CDR1 SGHNT and CDR2 YYREEE (reference sequence). As DNA, the CDR3 is TGTGCCAGCAGCTTTTTTGTGGGGGGGGCCTACAATGAGCAGTTCTTC. This encodes CASSFFVGGAYNEQFF.

This chain uses TRBV6-5 with TRBJ2-7; no clear D gene. Germline CDR1 MNHEY, CDR2 SVGAGI. The V and J ends lost 10 bases and 3 bases respectively, with 10 bases between them. The CDR3 is made up of 11 amino acids. The CDR3 sequence: CATILRYEQYF. The CDR3 DNA follows: TGTGCCACGATCCTTCGCTACGAGCAGTACTTC.

This clone appeared a few times. The chain's CDR3 is CASSQGGGIRQGKNEQFF. As DNA, the CDR3 is TGCGCCAGCAGCCAAGGGGGGGGAATTCGACAGGGGAAAAATGAGCAGTTCTTC. The chain uses TRBV4-1 and TRBJ2-1, with D possibly being TRBD1 (8 bases). Germline V gives CDR1 MGHRA, CDR2 YSYEKL. The CDR3 runs to 18 residues. With 1 base removed from V and 7 bases from J, the gap between germline ends came to 23 bases.

The chain carries TRBV5-1 and TRBJ1-2; possible D gene TRBD1, 5 bases. Germline V lookup: CDR1 SGHRS, CDR2 YFSETQ. This CDR3 region has 15 residues. Trimming cost V 3 bases and J 2 bases, with 14 bases left between them. DNA for the CDR3: TGCGCCAGCAGCTCCGATACGACAGTCAACTATGGCTACACCTTC. It translates to CASSSDTTVNYGYTF.

The chain uses TRBV3-1 (or the pseudogene TRBV3-2) and TRBJ1-4, with D perhaps TRBD1 (5 bases). The V end lost 8 bases, the J end lost 0 bases, and 16 bases lay between the germline ends. CDR3 length: 16 residues. Germline values: CDR1 LGHDT, CDR2 YNNKEL (reference sequence). As DNA, the CDR3 is TGTGCCAGCCCCATGGGGCTCCTCCCAACTAATGAAAAACTGTTTTTT. Encoded protein: CASPMGLLPTNEKLFF.

The rearrangement links TRBV7-6 to TRBJ2-5; D is unresolved. Per germline, CDR1 SGHVS and CDR2 FNYEAQ. This CDR3 comprises 16 residues. The V end was cut by 2 bases, the J end by 2 bases, with 15 bases between. The CDR3 loop is CASSLYAPTGQETQYF. The CDR3 region has the DNA TGTGCCAGCAGCTTATATGCCCCTACGGGTCAAGAGACCCAGTACTTC.